A single sample gave rise to the 5 T cell receptor beta chains below, sequenced in a study of graft-versus-host responses after intestinal transplantation. Method: immunoSEQ multiplex PCR; TCRdb's copy keeps in-frame clones and lacks some. The sample carries approximately 100,000 clones, more than 85% recorded once. What these receptors recognize is not known. Sequencing was performed on unstimulated CD8+ T cells sorted from spleen or lymph node cells, taken before intestinal transplant. The receptor set was obtained from a human donor who received an intestinal transplant.

The gene calls are TRBV7-9 and TRBJ2-7; D is unresolved. The V gene lost 5 bases and the J gene lost 4 bases, with 21 bases spanning the gap. There are 16 residues in the CDR3. Germline CDR1 SEHNR, CDR2 FQNEAQ (reference sequence). The CDR3: CASSRHARQANYEQYF. CDR3 in DNA: TGTGCCAGCAGCCGCCACGCGAGGCAGGCAAATTACGAGCAGTACTTC. The full variable domain, its missing parts supplied by reference TRBV7-9 and TRBJ2-7, is DTGVSQNPRHKITKRGQNVTFRCDPISEHNRLYWYRQTLGQGPEFLTYFQNEAQLEKSRLLSDRFSAERPKGSFSTLEIQRTEQGDSAMYLCASSRHARQANYEQYFGPGTRLTVT.

This chain connects TRBV6-4 to TRBJ2-1; possible D gene TRBD2, 6 bases. The V gene lost 4 bases and the J gene lost 4 bases, with 14 bases spanning the gap. Germline V lookup: CDR1 MRHNA, CDR2 SNTAGT. The CDR3 extends over 15 amino acids. Written as DNA, the CDR3 is TGTGCCAGCAGTGTTGGAGGGAAGGGTTACAATGAGCAGTTCTTC. Protein sequence: CASSVGGKGYNEQFF.

The chain employs TRBV7-9 and TRBJ1-6; D possibly corresponds to TRBD1 (5 bases). The CDR3 extends over 17 amino acids. V lost 6 bases to trimming and J lost 0 bases, with 15 bases between them. Germline V CDR1 and CDR2: SEHNR, FQNEAQ (reference sequence). CDR3 sequence reads: CASSRQFSSSYNSPLHF. DNA for the CDR3: TGTGCCAGCAGTAGACAGTTCTCGAGCTCCTATAATTCACCCCTCCACTTT. Looking up the rest from reference TRBV7-9 and TRBJ1-6 gives the full variable domain: DTGVSQNPRHKITKRGQNVTFRCDPISEHNRLYWYRQTLGQGPEFLTYFQNEAQLEKSRLLSDRFSAERPKGSFSTLEIQRTEQGDSAMYLCASSRQFSSSYNSPLHFGNGTRLTVT.

The rearrangement links TRBV15 to TRBJ1-1, with D maybe TRBD1 (6 bases). The CDR3 totals 14 residues. Germline assignment: CDR1 LNHNV and CDR2 YYDKDF (reference sequence). V was shortened by 2 bases and J by 1 base, with 8 bases between the two germline ends. The CDR3 region is CATSRTGQNTEAFF. DNA of the CDR3: TGTGCCACCAGCAGAACGGGACAGAACACTGAAGCTTTCTTT.

J is TRBJ2-3 and V is TRBV7-6; D might be TRBD1 or TRBD2, each matching 5 bases. The CDR3 contains 15 residues. The germline V and J ends were trimmed by 5 bases and 6 bases, with 18 bases remaining between them. Looked up from germline, CDR1 is SGHVS and CDR2 is FNYEAQ. CDR3 nucleotide sequence: TGTGCCAGCAGCCAACAGGACTGGCACCTCGATACGCAGTATTTT. As protein: CASSQQDWHLDTQYF.